This T cell receptor (beta chain) was recovered during a study of blood T cell repertoires in COVID-19. Across the study: Spain, Italy and the United States supplied samples that represented acute and convalescent COVID-19.

The data were produced by immunoSEQ multiplex PCR, yet TCRdb's version contains in-frame clones alone and is incomplete. The sample gives 45,000 to 55,000 clones, around 90% of which show up once; around 3.2% is in the top ten. V was trimmed by 5 bases and J by 3 bases, leaving 25 bases between them. Germline CDR1 is LNHDA and CDR2 is SQIVND (reference sequence). The CDR3 is made up of 19 amino acids. The origin of this receptor is a human donor in a cohort sampled during active COVID-19. This chain joins TRBV19 and TRBJ2-2; D possibly corresponds to TRBD2 (7 bases). The specimen sequenced was peripheral blood. CDR3 bases: TGTGCCAGTAGTGAATTCGGGGGGCGAGGTTCATCTCACACCGGGGAGCTGTTTTTT. This codes for CASSEFGGRGSSHTGELFF.